Sequencing of this TCR beta chain was carried out in a study of T cell changes during pregnancy in multiple sclerosis. Libraries were prepared by immunoSEQ multiplex PCR; TCRdb keeps only in-frame clonotypes and omits some of them. The table lists over 85,000 clones, about 91% of them singletons. The length of the CDR3 is 15 residues. With 1 base removed from V and 0 bases from J, the gap between germline ends came to 9 bases. Germline V gene data show CDR1 as LNHDA and CDR2 as SQIVND (reference sequence). Only a few counts were recorded for this clone. Sequenced material: peripheral blood, taken in the first trimester of pregnancy. This clonotype was sampled from a female donor in good health, enrolled as a control in a pregnancy study. This chain uses TRBV19 with TRBJ1-2; TRBD1 might be the D (5 bases). CDR3 coding DNA: TGTGCCAGTAGTATAGCCGGGGGAGCTAACTATGGCTACACCTTC. It translates to CASSIAGGANYGYTF.